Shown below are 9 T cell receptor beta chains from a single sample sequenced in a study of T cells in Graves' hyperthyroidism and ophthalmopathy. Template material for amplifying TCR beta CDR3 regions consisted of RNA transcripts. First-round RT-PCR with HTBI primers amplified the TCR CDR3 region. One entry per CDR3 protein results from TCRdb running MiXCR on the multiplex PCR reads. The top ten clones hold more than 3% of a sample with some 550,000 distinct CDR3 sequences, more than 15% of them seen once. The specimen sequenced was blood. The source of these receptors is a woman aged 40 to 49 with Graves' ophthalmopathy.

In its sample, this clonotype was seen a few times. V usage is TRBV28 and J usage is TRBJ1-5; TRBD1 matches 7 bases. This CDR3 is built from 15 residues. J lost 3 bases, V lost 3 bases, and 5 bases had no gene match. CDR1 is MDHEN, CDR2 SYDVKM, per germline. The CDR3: CASSLDRFINQPQHF. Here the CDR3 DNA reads TGTGCCAGCAGTTTGGACAGGTTTATCAATCAGCCCCAGCATTTT.

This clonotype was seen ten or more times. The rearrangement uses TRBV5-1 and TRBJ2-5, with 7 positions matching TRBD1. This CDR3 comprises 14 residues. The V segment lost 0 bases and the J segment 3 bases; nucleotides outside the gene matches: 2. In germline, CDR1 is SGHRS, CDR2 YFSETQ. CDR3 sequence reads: CASSLGQGEETQYF. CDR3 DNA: TGCGCCAGCAGCTTGGGACAGGGAGAAGAGACCCAGTACTTC.

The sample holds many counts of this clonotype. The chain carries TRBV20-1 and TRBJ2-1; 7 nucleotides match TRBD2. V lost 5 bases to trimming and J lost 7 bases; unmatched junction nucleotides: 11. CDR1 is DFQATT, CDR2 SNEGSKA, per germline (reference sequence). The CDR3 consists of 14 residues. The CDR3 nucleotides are TGCAGTGCTTGCTCGACTAGCCCTCTTAATGAGCAGTTCTTC. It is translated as CSACSTSPLNEQFF.

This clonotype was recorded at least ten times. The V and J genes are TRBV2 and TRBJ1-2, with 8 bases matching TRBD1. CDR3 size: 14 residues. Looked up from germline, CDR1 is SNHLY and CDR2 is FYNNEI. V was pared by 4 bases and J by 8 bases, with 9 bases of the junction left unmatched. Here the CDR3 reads CASSGDRGGAGYTF. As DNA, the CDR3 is TGTGCCAGCAGTGGCGACAGGGGTGGAGCAGGCTACACCTTC.

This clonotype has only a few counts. The CDR3 DNA sequence: TGTGCCAGCAGCCAAGAAAGGGGGGGAAACATTCAGTACTTC. Protein: CASSQERGGNIQYF. The V call is TRBV4-2, the J call TRBJ2-4; weak D call: TRBD2 (7 bases). The germline V and J ends were trimmed by 0 bases and 6 bases, with 9 bases remaining between them. The CDR3 is 14 residues long. CDR1 and CDR2 from the germline V gene are LGHNA and YNFKEQ.

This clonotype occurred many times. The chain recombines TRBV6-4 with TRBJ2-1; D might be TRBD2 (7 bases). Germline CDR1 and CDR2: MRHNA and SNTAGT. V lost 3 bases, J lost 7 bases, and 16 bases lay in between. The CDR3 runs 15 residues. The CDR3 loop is CASSEQVGGANEQFF. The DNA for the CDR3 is TGTGCCAGCAGTGAGCAAGTGGGGGGGGCAAATGAGCAGTTCTTC.

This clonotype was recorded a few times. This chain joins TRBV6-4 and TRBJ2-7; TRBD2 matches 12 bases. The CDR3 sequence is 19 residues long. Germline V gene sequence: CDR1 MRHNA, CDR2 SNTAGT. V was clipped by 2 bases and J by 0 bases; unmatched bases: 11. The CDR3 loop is CASSDRRTSGAKSSYEQYF. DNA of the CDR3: TGTGCCAGCAGTGACAGAAGGACTAGCGGGGCAAAGAGCTCCTACGAGCAGTACTTC.

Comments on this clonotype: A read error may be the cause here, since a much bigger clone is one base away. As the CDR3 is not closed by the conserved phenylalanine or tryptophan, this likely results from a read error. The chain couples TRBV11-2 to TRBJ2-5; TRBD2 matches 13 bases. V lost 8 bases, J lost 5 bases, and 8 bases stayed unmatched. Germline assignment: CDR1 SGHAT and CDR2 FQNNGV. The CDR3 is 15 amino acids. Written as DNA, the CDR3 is TGTGCCAGCGGAGAACTAGCGGGGGGGCGGGAGACCCAGTACCTC. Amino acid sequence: CASGELAGGRETQYL.

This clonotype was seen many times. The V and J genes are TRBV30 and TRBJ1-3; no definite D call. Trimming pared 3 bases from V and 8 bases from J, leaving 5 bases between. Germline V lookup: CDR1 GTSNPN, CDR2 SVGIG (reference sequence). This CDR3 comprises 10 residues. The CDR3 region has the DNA TGTGCCTGGAGGGAATACACCATATATTTT. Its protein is CAWREYTIYF.